This T cell receptor (beta chain) was sequenced in a study of cytomegalovirus exposure and HLA in healthy donors. The CDR3 is 13 amino acids. Germline V gives CDR1 SSHAT, CDR2 FNYEAQ (reference sequence). The PCR used 60 Vbeta and 13 Jbeta primers. The repertoire was sequenced with immunoSEQ multiplex PCR; TCRdb's copy has only in-frame clones and lacks some. The repertoire has about 130,000 clones, roughly 81% of them found once; the top ten carry less than 1.1%. This TCR derives from a woman aged 25 to 45 in good health and CMV-seronegative. V gene TRBV7-7 combines with J gene TRBJ2-1; 10 positions agree with TRBD2. The sample taken for sequencing was PBMCs. The CDR3 nucleotides are TGTGCTAGCGGTCTAGCGGGAGCCAATGAGCAGTTCTTC. This translates into CASGLAGANEQFF.